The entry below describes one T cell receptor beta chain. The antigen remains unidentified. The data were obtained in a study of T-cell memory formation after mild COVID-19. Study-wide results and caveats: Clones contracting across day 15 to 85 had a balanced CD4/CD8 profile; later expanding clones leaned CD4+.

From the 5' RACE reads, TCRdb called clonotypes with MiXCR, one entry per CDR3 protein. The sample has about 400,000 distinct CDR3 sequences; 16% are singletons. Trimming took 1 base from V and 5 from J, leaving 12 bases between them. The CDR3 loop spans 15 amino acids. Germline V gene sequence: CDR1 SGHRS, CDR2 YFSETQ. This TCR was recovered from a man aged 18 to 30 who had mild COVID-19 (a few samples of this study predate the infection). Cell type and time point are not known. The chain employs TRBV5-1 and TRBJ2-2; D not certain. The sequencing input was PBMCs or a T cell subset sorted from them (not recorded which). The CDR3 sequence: CASSLTDILTGELFF. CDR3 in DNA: TGCGCCAGCAGCTTGACAGATATACTGACCGGGGAGCTGTTTTTT.